These 19 T cell receptor beta chains came from one sample sequenced in a study of radiation and T cells in renal cell carcinoma. Time point reported: blood 2 weeks post-SBRT. Specified treatment: 15 Gy SBRT to primary tumor, nephrectomy 4 weeks later. Sequencing was performed with immunoSEQ multiplex PCR; in TCRdb, only in-frame clones are kept and a portion is missing. The table includes some 72,000 clones, roughly 87% detected once. The sequences come from blood, collected from a patient whose treatment included radiotherapy and nephrectomy. The receptors come from a man aged 55 to 69 with renal cell carcinoma.

This clone showed up many times. V gene TRBV6-6 combines with J gene TRBJ2-1; D is possibly TRBD2 (6 bases). V shed 5 bases and J shed 9 bases, with 17 bases lying between them. The CDR3 sequence is 14 residues long. The germline V gene has CDR1 MNHNY and CDR2 SVGAGI (reference sequence). DNA for the CDR3: TGTGCCAGCAGTGTGGTTGGAGGGCCAGGTGAGCAGTTCTTC. This sequence encodes CASSVVGGPGEQFF.

This rearrangement joins TRBV6-1 to TRBJ2-7; 9 bases align to TRBD1. Germline CDR1 is MNHNS and CDR2 is SASEGT. The CDR3 runs to 15 residues. J was trimmed by 6 bases and V by 2 bases; bases with no gene match: 8. The CDR3 coding sequence is TGTGCCAGCAGTGAACGAGGGACAGGGTATCGCGAGCAGTACTTC. Translation gives CASSERGTGYREQYF.

The rearrangement links TRBV10-1 to TRBJ2-3; no definite D call. Germline values: CDR1 WNHNN, CDR2 SYGVQD (reference sequence). Trimming cost V 4 bases and J 1 base, with 9 bases left between them. The CDR3 totals 14 residues. CDR3: CASSAPLRTDTQYF. The CDR3 region has the DNA TGCGCCAGCAGTGCACCCTTACGCACAGATACGCAGTATTTT.

Here the CDR3 reads CASSFHGTFTTEAFF. DNA for the CDR3: TGCGCCAGCAGCTTTCATGGGACATTCACCACTGAAGCTTTCTTT. The J gene is TRBJ1-1, the V gene TRBV5-1, with a possible D match to TRBD1 (6 bases). CDR3 length: 15 residues. V was pared by 2 bases and J by 4 bases, with 15 bases between. Looked up from germline, CDR1 is SGHRS and CDR2 is YFSETQ.

This sequence joins TRBV6-5 and TRBJ1-1; D unclear. Per the germline V gene, CDR1 is MNHEY and CDR2 is SVGAGI. V was pared by 2 bases and J by 3 bases, with 7 bases between. This CDR3 region has 13 residues. CDR3 in amino acids: CASSYGGYTEAFF. The DNA for the CDR3 is TGTGCCAGCAGTTACGGTGGGTACACTGAAGCTTTCTTT.

This chain joins TRBV6-1 and TRBJ2-5; 7 bases are a match to TRBD2. The length of the CDR3 is 13 residues. Germline lookup yields CDR1 MNHNS and CDR2 SASEGT. V was pared by 0 bases and J by 5 bases, with 0 bases of the junction left unmatched. The CDR3 bases are TGTGCCAGCAGTGAAGCGGGAGGGGAGACCCAGTACTTC. This encodes CASSEAGGETQYF.

This clone was counted between two and nine times. This chain's CDR3 is CASSGANTEAFF. CDR3 nucleotides: TGTGCCAGCTCAGGGGCAAACACTGAAGCTTTCTTT. The V and J genes are TRBV18 and TRBJ1-1; possibly TRBD1 for D (5 bases). The CDR3 covers 12 residues. V lost 5 bases to trimming and J lost 2 bases, with 6 bases between them. Germline CDR1 KGHSH, CDR2 LQKENI.

This clone was seen a handful of times. The CDR3 region is CAISVRGSPTDTQYF. For the CDR3, the DNA is TGTGCCATCAGTGTAAGGGGGAGCCCCACAGATACGCAGTATTTT. The V call is TRBV10-3, the J call TRBJ2-3; a possible D gene is TRBD1 (6 bases). Germline V gene lookup returns CDR1 ENHRY and CDR2 SYGVKD. The CDR3 is 15 residues long. Trimming took off 4 bases at V and 2 bases at J, with 13 bases between the two ends.

The rearrangement joins TRBV19 to TRBJ2-4; 8 bases match TRBD1. The CDR3 is made up of 19 amino acids. Germline V gene lookup returns CDR1 LNHDA and CDR2 SQIVND (reference sequence). The V segment lost 4 bases and the J segment 2 bases; nucleotides outside the gene matches: 16. The CDR3 reads CASSKTGTGVMGSKNIQYF. The DNA of the CDR3 is TGTGCCAGTAGTAAAACCGGGACAGGTGTTATGGGGTCCAAAAACATTCAGTACTTC.

There are a few counts of this clone. This sequence joins TRBV5-1 and TRBJ1-2; tentatively, D is TRBD1 (6 bases). Trimming removed 4 bases from V and 4 bases from J, with 8 bases in between. The CDR3 is made up of 12 amino acids. Germline CDR1 reads SGHRS; CDR2 reads YFSETQ. CDR3 bases: TGCGCCAGCAGCCTGGACAGCTATGGCTACACCTTC. Protein: CASSLDSYGYTF.

This clone was counted once. The genes are TRBV2 and TRBJ2-3, with D possibly TRBD2 on 8 matching bases. Germline lookup yields CDR1 SNHLY and CDR2 FYNNEI. The CDR3 has 15 amino acids. Trimming shortened V by 8 bases and J by 3 bases, and 18 bases separated the two germline ends. The CDR3 bases are TGTGCCAGCGGGGACAGCGGGAGAGAGACAGATACGCAGTATTTT. Encoded protein: CASGDSGRETDTQYF.

The V gene is TRBV13, the J gene TRBJ1-4; maybe TRBD1 (6 bases). The V gene lost 0 bases and the J gene lost 10 bases, with 18 bases spanning the gap. Germline CDR1 is PRHDT and CDR2 is FYEKMQ (reference sequence). The CDR3 loop spans 16 amino acids. CDR3 nucleotide sequence: TGTGCCAGCAGCTTAGGTCGACAGGCGCGCGGGGGAAAACTGTTTTTT. Protein: CASSLGRQARGGKLFF.

This sequence joins TRBV9 and TRBJ2-3; a possible D gene is TRBD2 (6 bases). This CDR3 contains 15 residues. Deletions cut 0 bases from V and 6 bases from J, with 14 bases between. Per the germline V gene, CDR1 is SGDLS and CDR2 is YYNGEE. The CDR3 DNA reads as TGTGCCAGCAGCGTAGGCCCCCCGGGGGTGGATACGCAGTATTTT. Residues: CASSVGPPGVDTQYF.

This clone is a singleton in its sample. This chain links TRBV27 with TRBJ2-7; 7 nucleotides match TRBD1. Germline CDR1 and CDR2: MNHEY and SMNVEV (reference sequence). CDR3 length: 13 amino acids. V lost 6 bases, J lost 2 bases, and 4 bases stayed unmatched. CDR3 sequence (DNA): TGTGCCAGCAGCCCGACAGGGCCCTACGAGCAGTACTTC. Residues: CASSPTGPYEQYF.

The chain joins TRBV5-6 to TRBJ1-2, with a tentative D call TRBD1 (5 bases). Trimming shortened V by 3 bases and J by 4 bases, and 10 bases separated the two germline ends. This CDR3 region has 13 residues. Germline V gene sequence: CDR1 SGHDT, CDR2 YYEEEE. CDR3 DNA: TGTGCCAGCAGCTCGACAGCAGTCTATGGCTACACCTTC. Encoded protein: CASSSTAVYGYTF.

This clone has a single count. This chain uses TRBV9 with TRBJ2-2; D may correspond to TRBD1 or TRBD2 (5 bases each). Trimming removed 3 bases at V and 4 bases at J, with 16 bases between. Germline V gives CDR1 SGDLS, CDR2 YYNGEE. The CDR3 contains 16 residues. The CDR3 region is CASSALGTHITGELFF. The CDR3 coding sequence is TGTGCCAGCAGCGCTTTGGGGACCCACATCACCGGGGAGCTGTTTTTT.

In this sample, this clone turned up a few times. The CDR3 loop reads CASSFGGGRATPGELFF. CDR3 coding DNA: TGTGCCAGCAGCTTTGGAGGCGGGAGGGCCACCCCCGGGGAGCTGTTTTTT. J is TRBJ2-2 and V is TRBV12-1; the listed D gene, TRBD2, was not tested against the DNA. TRBV12-1 constitutes a pseudogene. The CDR3 consists of 17 residues.

V usage is TRBV7-2 and J usage is TRBJ2-2; D is tentatively TRBD1 or TRBD2 (5 bases each). The V end was cut by 6 bases, the J end by 0 bases, with 14 bases between. CDR1 is SGHTA and CDR2 is FQGNSA in the germline V gene. CDR3 length: 16 residues. This CDR3 reads CASSPRGDANTGELFF. In nucleotides, the CDR3 is TGTGCCAGCAGTCCGCGTGGGGACGCGAACACCGGGGAGCTGTTTTTT.

The genes are TRBV28 and TRBJ1-5; 9 bases are a match to TRBD1. The V and J ends lost 8 bases and 7 bases, in that order; junction bases with no gene match: 9. The germline CDR1 and CDR2 sequences are MDHEN and SYDVKM. The CDR3 contains 14 residues. CDR3: CASGLDRGDQPQHF. For the CDR3, the DNA is TGTGCCAGCGGGTTGGACAGGGGAGACCAGCCCCAGCATTTT.